The 14 T cell receptor beta chains listed next were all sequenced from one sample in a study of cytomegalovirus exposure and HLA in healthy donors. Some clones are missing from TCRdb's copy, which holds only in-frame ones; the method was immunoSEQ multiplex PCR. In the table there are more than 130,000 clones, around nine tenths of which are singletons. Sequenced material: PBMCs. The origin of the receptors is a woman aged 18-30 years in good health and CMV-seropositive.

The J gene is TRBJ2-7, the V gene TRBV27, with D possibly matching TRBD2 (6 bases). This CDR3 spans 14 amino acids. V gave up 5 bases and J gave up 3 bases, with 14 bases separating them. Germline V lookup: CDR1 MNHEY, CDR2 SMNVEV (reference sequence). The CDR3 DNA sequence: TGTGCCAGCAGTCAACCGGGACTGCACTACGAGCAGTACTTC. This encodes CASSQPGLHYEQYF.

About this clone itself: The junction and the germline gene differ at one end; a read error may be behind it. The J gene is TRBJ2-5, the V gene TRBV9; D uncertain. Germline CDR1 and CDR2: SGDLS and YYNGEE. This CDR3 contains 15 residues. The CDR3: CASSVGQAAQKTQYF. In nucleotides, the CDR3 is TGTGCCAGCAGCGTAGGCCAGGCAGCCCAAAAGACCCAGTACTTC.

The V call is TRBV19, the J call TRBJ1-6, with 8 nucleotides matching TRBD1. Losses at the gene ends were 5 bases for V and 6 bases for J; bases not matched to a gene: 9. Germline-derived CDR1 and CDR2 are LNHDA and SQIVND (reference sequence). This CDR3 comprises 16 residues. Here the CDR3 DNA reads TGTGCCAGTAGTGCAGGGGGCCTGAACACTAATTCACCCCTCCACTTT. This gives the protein CASSAGGLNTNSPLHF.

This sequence joins TRBV5-4 and TRBJ1-2; 7 bases map to TRBD1. This CDR3 region has 15 residues. Germline assignment: CDR1 SGHNT and CDR2 YYREEE (reference sequence). Germline trimming cut 0 bases from V and 7 bases from J; bases unmatched to any gene: 9. CDR3 loop: CASSLALQGSVGYTF. The CDR3 bases are TGTGCCAGCAGCTTGGCGTTACAGGGGTCGGTTGGCTACACCTTC.

V and J are TRBV2 and TRBJ2-7; TRBD2 matches 12 bases. V shed 6 bases and J 2 bases; nucleotides not matched to a gene: 2. This CDR3 is 14 amino acids long. Per germline, CDR1 SNHLY and CDR2 FYNNEI. CDR3 protein: CASRGLAGPYEQYF. In DNA form, the CDR3 reads TGTGCCAGCAGAGGACTAGCGGGGCCCTACGAGCAGTACTTC.

The chain recombines TRBV25-1 with TRBJ2-4, with D maybe TRBD1 (5 bases). CDR3 length equals 14 residues. CDR1 MGHDK and CDR2 SYGVNS come from the germline V gene. V lost 6 bases to trimming and J lost 8 bases, with 17 bases between them. CDR3 bases: TGTGCCAGCAGCGACACCGTCATACAGGACATTCAGTACTTC. Residues: CASSDTVIQDIQYF.

V usage is TRBV12-5 and J usage is TRBJ1-2, with unresolved D. The CDR3 contains 15 residues. Deletions cut 1 base from V and 4 bases from J, with 13 bases between. CDR1 is LGHNT, CDR2 FRNRAP, per germline. CDR3 in DNA: TGTGCTAGTGGTTTGGAATCCGGTACGAGCTATGGCTACACCTTC. Amino acids: CASGLESGTSYGYTF.

The rearrangement links TRBV11-2 to TRBJ1-6; D might be TRBD1 (6 bases). The V end was cut by 4 bases, the J end by 10 bases, with 14 bases between. The CDR3 spans 14 residues. Germline V gives CDR1 SGHAT, CDR2 FQNNGV. CDR3 residues: CASSSLQGNSPLHF. CDR3 in DNA: TGTGCCAGCAGCTCCTTACAGGGTAACTCACCCCTCCACTTT.

The chain has TRBV27 and TRBJ1-1; D might be TRBD1 (5 bases). Germline V gene data show CDR1 as MNHEY and CDR2 as SMNVEV (reference sequence). The CDR3 is 12 residues long. Between the trimmed V and J ends, which lost 6 bases and 1 base, there was a span of 6 bases. The CDR3 sequence: CASRQGNTEAFF. DNA of the CDR3: TGTGCCAGCAGGCAGGGGAACACTGAAGCTTTCTTT.

V gene TRBV6-5 combines with J gene TRBJ1-1; 8 bases match TRBD1. Germline V lookup: CDR1 MNHEY, CDR2 SVGAGI. Trimming removed 2 bases from V and 0 bases from J; junction bases left unmatched: 2. The CDR3 consists of 15 residues. CDR3 DNA: TGTGCCAGCAGTTACCGGGACAGGATGAACACTGAAGCTTTCTTT. The encoded protein is CASSYRDRMNTEAFF.

This chain connects TRBV7-2 to TRBJ2-1; D is unclear. V shed 5 bases and J shed 4 bases, with 9 bases lying between them. The CDR3 extends over 13 amino acids. CDR1 and CDR2 (germline): SGHTA, FQGNSA. This CDR3 is CASSVRPYNEQFF. The CDR3 nucleotides are TGTGCCAGCAGCGTCCGTCCGTACAATGAGCAGTTCTTC.

The rearrangement uses TRBV4-1 and TRBJ2-3; 12 nucleotides agree with TRBD2. The V and J ends lost 6 bases and 6 bases, in that order; junction bases with no gene match: 7. Germline CDR1 MGHRA, CDR2 YSYEKL. There are 15 residues in the CDR3. DNA of the CDR3: TGCGCCAGCAGTAAGCTAGCGGGGGGGGCCGATACGCAGTATTTT. It specifies CASSKLAGGADTQYF.

This chain joins TRBV5-1 and TRBJ2-5, with 7 bases fitting TRBD1. CDR1 is SGHRS, CDR2 YFSETQ, per germline. V was clipped by 2 bases and J by 0 bases; unmatched bases: 4. There are 15 residues in the CDR3. For the CDR3, the DNA is TGCGCCAGCAGCTTTGAGGGGGCGTACCAAGAGACCCAGTACTTC. It codes for CASSFEGAYQETQYF.

This clone was recorded once. The rearrangement uses TRBV6-4 and TRBJ1-1, with unresolved D. In germline, CDR1 is MRHNA, CDR2 SNTAGT. The CDR3 is 13 residues long. The V end was cut by 6 bases, the J end by 1 base, with 9 bases between. The DNA of the CDR3 is TGTGCCAGCAGGGTGGAGTGGAACACTGAAGCTTTCTTT. Encoded protein: CASRVEWNTEAFF.